This T cell receptor beta chain was documented in a study of beta chain features in type 1 diabetes. Expressed TCRB transcripts were sequenced, since all the RNA that had been isolated was reverse transcribed. Generated by immunoSEQ multiplex PCR, the TCRdb table keeps only in-frame clones and is missing some. The top ten hold approximately 1.3% of the sample, which has approximately 50,000 clones, over 40% seen once. Study-wide points: Compared to healthy donors, patients appeared to have naive, central memory and Treg TCRB repertoires that were more alike. VDJ junctions in type 1 diabetes patients carried more deletions and fewer insertions. Sequencing the cDNA could make cells with high TCR expression show up more than they should. Among all four CD4+ subsets, Type 1 diabetes patients had TCRB CDR3s that were moderately but significantly shorter.

V was clipped by 4 bases and J by 8 bases; unmatched bases: 9. This CDR3 region has 15 residues. Germline V gene sequence: CDR1 SGHNT, CDR2 YYREEE (reference sequence). In regard to this clone: The antigen remains undetermined.

Staining for CD45RO/CCR7/CD25/CD127/CD95/CD27 allowed sorting of CD4+ naive, central memory, regulatory and stem cell-like memory cells. The sequencing sample was made of Tregs from blood. The sequence derives from a man aged 25-45 years with type 1 diabetes. The rearrangement links TRBV5-4 to TRBJ2-2, with 9 nucleotides matching TRBD1. The CDR3 DNA reads as TGTGCCAGCAGCCTGGACAGGGGATCCGCGGGGGAGCTGTTTTTT. The encoded protein is CASSLDRGSAGELFF.